One sample yielded the 18 T cell receptor beta chains listed below, sequenced in a study of blood T cell repertoires in COVID-19. The data were produced by immunoSEQ multiplex PCR, yet TCRdb's version contains in-frame clones alone and is incomplete. The sample has some 43,000 clones, roughly 80% seen once. The sample comprised peripheral blood. Every receptor here comes from a woman aged 55-69 years with acute or convalescent COVID-19.

V gene TRBV9 combines with J gene TRBJ2-2, with TRBD2 matching 11 bases. The CDR3 loop spans 15 amino acids. The V gene's germline CDR1 is SGDLS and CDR2 YYNGEE. V dropped 3 bases and J dropped 7; count of bases not matched to a gene: 5. CDR3 coding DNA: TGTGCCAGCAGCGCAAGAGGGACTAGCGGCGGGGAGCTGTTTTTT. Translating gives CASSARGTSGGELFF.

V is TRBV5-1 and J is TRBJ1-5; D unclear. The CDR3 runs to 15 residues. Trimming cost V 0 bases and J 0 bases, with 7 bases left between them. The germline CDR1 and CDR2 sequences are SGHRS and YFSETQ. The CDR3 region is CASSLAGSSNQPQHF. The CDR3, as DNA: TGCGCCAGCAGCTTGGCTGGCAGTAGCAATCAGCCCCAGCATTTT.

The chain uses TRBV3-1 (or the pseudogene TRBV3-2) and TRBJ1-1, with 8 bases matching TRBD1. V lost 0 bases, J lost 6 bases, and 9 bases stayed unmatched. This CDR3 has 16 amino acids. Germline CDR1 and CDR2: LGHDT and YNNKEL (reference sequence). This CDR3 is CASSQDMAGGLSEAFF. DNA for the CDR3: TGTGCCAGCAGCCAAGATATGGCAGGGGGCTTGTCTGAAGCTTTCTTT.

By its share, this clone is medium-sized (0.01 to 0.1%). This sample also contains other DNA sequences that code for the same CDR3. The gene calls are TRBV19 and TRBJ2-1; perhaps TRBD1 as D (6 bases). The CDR3 loop spans 15 amino acids. CDR1 and CDR2 from the germline V gene are LNHDA and SQIVND (reference sequence). V was pared by 3 bases and J by 2 bases, with 11 bases between. The CDR3 protein is CASSIVTGPYNEQFF. In nucleotides, the CDR3 is TGTGCCAGTAGTATTGTGACAGGCCCCTACAATGAGCAGTTCTTC. The full variable domain, its missing parts supplied by reference TRBV19 and TRBJ2-1, is DGGITQSPKYLFRKEGQNVTLSCEQNLNHDAMYWYRQDPGQGLRLIYYSQIVNDFQKGDIAEGYSVSREKKESFPLTVTSAQKNPTAFYLCASSIVTGPYNEQFFGPGTRLTVL.

The chain recombines TRBV7-6 with TRBJ2-1, with 9 bases matching TRBD2. The CDR3 length is 17 residues. V was pared by 7 bases and J by 0 bases, with 10 bases of the junction left unmatched. CDR1 SGHVS and CDR2 FNYEAQ come from the germline V gene. The CDR3: CASNQLAGGSSYNEQFF. CDR3 in DNA: TGTGCCAGCAACCAACTAGCGGGCGGGAGCTCCTACAATGAGCAGTTCTTC.

The chain has TRBV3-1 (or the pseudogene TRBV3-2) and TRBJ1-3; D is possibly TRBD1 (5 bases). The germline V gene has CDR1 LGHDT and CDR2 YNNKEL (reference sequence). The CDR3 loop spans 15 amino acids. V was clipped by 3 bases and J by 2 bases, with 11 bases between them. For the CDR3, the DNA is TGTGCCAGCAGCCATAGGGGAAATCCTGGAAACACCATATATTTT. It encodes CASSHRGNPGNTIYF.

CDR3 in amino acids: CATSEQTGAGELFF. CDR3 sequence (DNA): TGTGCCACCAGTGAACAGACAGGGGCGGGGGAGCTGTTTTTT. The J gene is TRBJ2-2, the V gene TRBV24-1; 8 bases match TRBD1. Unmatched junction bases numbered 5, after V lost 4 bases and J lost 8 bases. The CDR3 has 14 residues. Germline V gene sequence: CDR1 KGHDR, CDR2 SFDVKD.

The chain is built from TRBV24-1 and TRBJ2-3; TRBD2 aligns across 13 bases. Germline V lookup: CDR1 KGHDR, CDR2 SFDVKD. The CDR3 length is 16 residues. V was clipped by 3 bases and J by 4 bases; unmatched bases: 3. Written as DNA, the CDR3 is TGTGCCACCAGTGATCCACTAGCGGGGGGGGCAGATACGCAGTATTTT. Protein product: CATSDPLAGGADTQYF.

The chain recombines TRBV13 with TRBJ2-6; D is uncertain. CDR3 length: 14 residues. The germline V and J ends were trimmed by 5 bases and 4 bases, with 9 bases remaining between them. Looked up from germline, CDR1 is PRHDT and CDR2 is FYEKMQ (reference sequence). Here the CDR3 reads CASSPNTGANVLTF. CDR3 DNA sequence: TGTGCCAGCAGCCCGAACACGGGGGCCAACGTCCTGACTTTC.

The rearrangement uses TRBV7-2 and TRBJ1-2; TRBD1 is a possible D gene (6 bases). CDR1 is SGHTA and CDR2 is FQGNSA in the germline V gene. Trimming took off 4 bases at V and 8 bases at J, with 20 bases between the two ends. The CDR3 covers 15 residues. CDR3 region: CASSSPGRPGEGYTF. In DNA form, the CDR3 reads TGTGCCAGCAGCTCCCCCGGACGGCCAGGGGAGGGCTACACCTTC.

The rearrangement uses TRBV2 and TRBJ2-1; 8 bases fit TRBD2. V shed 4 bases and J 4 bases; nucleotides not matched to a gene: 6. The germline V gene encodes CDR1 SNHLY and CDR2 FYNNEI. The CDR3 is 15 residues long. The CDR3 loop is CASSAPGLVYNEQFF. As DNA, the CDR3 is TGTGCCAGCAGTGCCCCGGGACTAGTGTACAATGAGCAGTTCTTC.

This clone has just a few counts. The chain couples TRBV7-2 to TRBJ1-2; 10 bases fit TRBD1. Germline V gene sequence: CDR1 SGHTA, CDR2 FQGNSA. Losses at the gene ends were 5 bases for V and 7 bases for J; bases not matched to a gene: 16. The CDR3 is made up of 17 amino acids. As DNA, the CDR3 is TGTGCCAGCAGCCGTGGGGGGACAGGGGAGTTTCAGAGTGGCTACACCTTC. As protein: CASSRGGTGEFQSGYTF.

This rearrangement joins TRBV7-9 to TRBJ1-1; weak D call: TRBD1 (5 bases). Trimming pared 1 base from V and 0 bases from J, leaving 9 bases between. This CDR3 comprises 15 residues. CDR1 is SEHNR, CDR2 FQNEAQ, per germline (reference sequence). CDR3 protein: CASSLEGGVNTEAFF. The CDR3 nucleotides read TGTGCCAGCAGCTTAGAGGGAGGGGTGAACACTGAAGCTTTCTTT. The complete variable domain, with remaining parts taken from reference TRBV7-9 and TRBJ1-1, reads DTGVSQNPRHKITKRGQNVTFRCDPISEHNRLYWYRQTLGQGPEFLTYFQNEAQLEKSRLLSDRFSAERPKGSFSTLEIQRTEQGDSAMYLCASSLEGGVNTEAFFGQGTRLTVV.

The chain combines TRBV10-3 with TRBJ1-1; 7 nucleotides agree with TRBD1. Germline CDR1 and CDR2: ENHRY and SYGVKD. V dropped 11 bases and J dropped 6; count of bases not matched to a gene: 15. The CDR3 runs 14 residues. The CDR3 protein is CAALGRQGDPEAFF. DNA for the CDR3: TGTGCCGCCCTGGGACGGCAGGGGGATCCTGAAGCTTTCTTT.

The chain combines TRBV7-3 with TRBJ2-2, with a tentative D call TRBD1 (5 bases). This CDR3 is built from 15 residues. Germline V lookup: CDR1 SGHTA, CDR2 FQGTGA. The ends were cut back, 5 bases at V and 5 bases at J, with 15 bases in the middle. The CDR3 protein is CASSEDIPGTGELFF. The CDR3 bases are TGTGCCAGCAGCGAGGACATCCCAGGGACCGGGGAGCTGTTTTTT. Based on the CDR3 plus reference TRBV7-3 and TRBJ2-2, the full variable domain is GAGVSQTPSNKVTEKGKYVELRCDPISGHTALYWYRQSLGQGPEFLIYFQGTGAADDSGLPNDRFFAVRPEGSVSTLKIQRTERGDSAVYLCASSEDIPGTGELFFGEGSRLTVL.

This clone was counted between two and nine times. CDR3 bases: TGCGCCAGCAGTGAGAGGGACAGGGGCGAAGCTTTCTTT. Protein: CASSERDRGEAFF. This chain joins TRBV10-2 and TRBJ1-1; 10 positions agree with TRBD1. Germline CDR1 and CDR2: WSHSY and SAAADI. The CDR3 totals 13 residues. V shed 2 bases and J 8 bases; nucleotides not matched to a gene: 2.

The chain uses TRBV18 and TRBJ1-1, with 9 bases lining up with TRBD1. CDR3 length: 11 residues. Germline assignment: CDR1 KGHSH and CDR2 LQKENI. Trimming cost V 6 bases and J 10 bases; bases outside gene matches: 3. In DNA form, the CDR3 reads TGTGCCAGCTCGCCGGGACAGGGAGCTTTCTTT. It translates to CASSPGQGAFF.

This chain uses TRBV10-1 with TRBJ2-2; the match to TRBD1 covers 11 bases. The ends lost 0 bases at V and 4 bases at J; junction bases unmatched: 1. This CDR3 is built from 16 residues. Per the germline V gene, CDR1 is WNHNN and CDR2 is SYGVQD (reference sequence). This chain's CDR3 is CASSESGTGGTGELFF. The CDR3 nucleotides are TGCGCCAGCAGTGAGTCTGGGACAGGGGGCACCGGGGAGCTGTTTTTT.